This TCR beta chain was sequenced during a study of T-cell reconstitution after alpha-beta-depleted transplantation in children (TCRdb year 2016). Regarding the research as a whole: T-cell immune reconstitution after TCRalphabeta/CD19-depleted allogeneic hematopoietic cell transplantation in children was quantitatively tracked in the study by means of TCR repertoire profiling.

Receptor amplification or capture employed PCR. Sequencing was performed on an Illumina HiSeq 2500. To normalize quantification of the TCRbeta repertoire, the TCR libraries were built with molecular barcoding that relied on unique molecular identifiers. In-frame beta chains were kept once TCRdb had trimmed the public reads at Q25 with fastp and called clones with MiXCR. Identical CDR3 proteins give one entry, which carries the most common genes and DNA. This sample is represented by a few hundred thousand distinct CDR3 sequences; 25% to 30% of them were singletons. The top ten constitute about 35% of the sample. Germline trimming: 6 bases from V, 2 bases from J; junction bases outside gene matches: 9. The CDR3, from cysteine to phenylalanine, totals 15 residues. The kept DNA is CDR3 alone, 45 bases in frame from the first base. The germline V gene encodes CDR1 SEHNR and CDR2 FQNEAQ (reference sequence).

Turning to this clonotype: Its binding antigen is unknown. No much larger clone is present one base from it, and per-base qualities are unavailable.

Overall study outcomes, separate from this receptor: Over subsequent months, a decline in hyperexpanded clone frequencies was noted, and after one year, T-cell counts and TCRbeta diversity were mostly ascribed to newly produced T cells. The high TCRbeta diversity at day 60 in some patients was ascribed to recipient T cells and intrathymic progenitors that had survived conditioning. The apparently early recovery of alphabetaT-cell counts about two months after transplant reportedly depended on only several hundred rapidly expanded clones that came from non-depleted graft cells.

What the treatment or condition label conveys for this sample: allogeneic hematopoietic cell transplantation with graft depleted of TCRalphabeta T cells and CD19 B cells. The children who served as transplant recipients had been given grafts of TCRalphabeta/CD19-depleted allogeneic hematopoietic cells. The rearranged chain carries TRBV7-9 and TRBJ2-7; the junction holds 8 bases that match TRBD2. The input for sequencing was PBMCs, taken before TCRalphabeta/CD19-depleted stem cell transplant. The receptor comes from a boy under three years old with Wiskott-Aldrich syndrome, due to receive a stem cell transplant. The DNA reads TGTGCCAGCAGAGGCACTAGCGGAGGCACCTACGAGCAGTACTTC. Translated, it reads CASRGTSGGTYEQYF.